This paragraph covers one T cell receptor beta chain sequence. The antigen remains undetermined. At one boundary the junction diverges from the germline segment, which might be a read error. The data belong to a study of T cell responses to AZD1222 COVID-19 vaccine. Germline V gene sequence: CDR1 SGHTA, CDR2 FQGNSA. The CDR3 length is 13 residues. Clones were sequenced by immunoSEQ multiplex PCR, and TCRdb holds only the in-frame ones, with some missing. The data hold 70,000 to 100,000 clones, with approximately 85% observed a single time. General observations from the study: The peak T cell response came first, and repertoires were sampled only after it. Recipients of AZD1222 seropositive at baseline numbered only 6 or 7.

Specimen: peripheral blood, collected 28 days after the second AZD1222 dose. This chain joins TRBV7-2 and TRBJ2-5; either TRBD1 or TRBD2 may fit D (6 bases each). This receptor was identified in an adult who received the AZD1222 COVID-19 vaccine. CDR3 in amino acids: CASSFEGEETQYF. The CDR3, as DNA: TGTGCCAGCAGCTTCGAGGGGGAGGAGACTCAGTACTTC.